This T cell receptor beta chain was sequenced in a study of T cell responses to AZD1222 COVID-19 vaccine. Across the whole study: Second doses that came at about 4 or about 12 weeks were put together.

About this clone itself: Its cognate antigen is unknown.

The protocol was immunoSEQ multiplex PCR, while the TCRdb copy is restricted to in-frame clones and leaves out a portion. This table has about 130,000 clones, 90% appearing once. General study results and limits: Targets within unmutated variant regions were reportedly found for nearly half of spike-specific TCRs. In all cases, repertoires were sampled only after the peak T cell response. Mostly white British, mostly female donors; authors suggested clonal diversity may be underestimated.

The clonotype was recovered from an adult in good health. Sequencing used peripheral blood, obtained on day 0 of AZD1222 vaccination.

As DNA, the CDR3 is TGTGCCAGCAGCTACCCAGGGGAAGAGACCCAGTACTTC. It encodes CASSYPGEETQYF. The chain has TRBV7-2 and TRBJ2-5; D is possibly TRBD1 (6 bases). Germline CDR1 reads SGHTA; CDR2 reads FQGNSA. The CDR3 is 13 amino acids. V was trimmed by 4 bases and J by 3 bases, leaving 9 bases between them.